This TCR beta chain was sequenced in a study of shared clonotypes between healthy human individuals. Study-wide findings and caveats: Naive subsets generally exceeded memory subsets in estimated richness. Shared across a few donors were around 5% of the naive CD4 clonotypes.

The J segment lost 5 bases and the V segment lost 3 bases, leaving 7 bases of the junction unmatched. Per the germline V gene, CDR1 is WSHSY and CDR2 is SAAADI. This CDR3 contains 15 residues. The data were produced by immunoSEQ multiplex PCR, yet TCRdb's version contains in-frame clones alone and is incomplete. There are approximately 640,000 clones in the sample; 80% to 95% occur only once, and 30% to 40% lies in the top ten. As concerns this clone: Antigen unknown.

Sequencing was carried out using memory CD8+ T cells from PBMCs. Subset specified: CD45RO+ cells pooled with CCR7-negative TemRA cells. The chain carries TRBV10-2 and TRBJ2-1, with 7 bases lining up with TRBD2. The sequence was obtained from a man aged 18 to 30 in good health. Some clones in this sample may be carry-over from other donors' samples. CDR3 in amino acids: CASSDPASGHNEQFF. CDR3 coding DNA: TGCGCCAGCAGTGACCCGGCTAGCGGTCACAATGAGCAGTTCTTC.